This T cell receptor beta chain was observed in a study of metastatic and nonmetastatic thyroid tumors. General study findings and limits: Across blood and tumor, TCR beta diversity in malignant thyroid tumors was reportedly significantly higher than in benign nodules.

In regard to this clone: Its antigen remains unidentified.

Each patient came to thyroid surgery without any prior treatment (of any kind). Methods used by the authors: To classify distant metastasis in papillary thyroid cancer, a model was built from CDR3 differences across clinicopathological groups. TCRdb re-clonotyped the PCR reads through MiXCR. TCRdb's processing, not the authors' own work, is the source of the V and J calls. The sample lists tens of thousands of clones, about 20% seen once, with roughly a tenth in the top ten. Losses at the gene ends were 5 bases for V and 3 bases for J; bases not matched to a gene: 6. Germline V gene sequence: CDR1 MDHEN, CDR2 SYDVKM. The CDR3 runs to 14 residues.

The rearrangement joins TRBV28 to TRBJ2-7; 8 positions match TRBD2. Sequenced material: blood. The clonotype was recovered from a female donor with papillary thyroid cancer or a benign thyroid nodule (not recorded which). Some clones in this sample may be carry-over from other donors' samples. CDR3 DNA: TGTGCCAGCAGTCCTGCGGGACTAGTCTACGAGCAGTACTTC. This encodes CASSPAGLVYEQYF.